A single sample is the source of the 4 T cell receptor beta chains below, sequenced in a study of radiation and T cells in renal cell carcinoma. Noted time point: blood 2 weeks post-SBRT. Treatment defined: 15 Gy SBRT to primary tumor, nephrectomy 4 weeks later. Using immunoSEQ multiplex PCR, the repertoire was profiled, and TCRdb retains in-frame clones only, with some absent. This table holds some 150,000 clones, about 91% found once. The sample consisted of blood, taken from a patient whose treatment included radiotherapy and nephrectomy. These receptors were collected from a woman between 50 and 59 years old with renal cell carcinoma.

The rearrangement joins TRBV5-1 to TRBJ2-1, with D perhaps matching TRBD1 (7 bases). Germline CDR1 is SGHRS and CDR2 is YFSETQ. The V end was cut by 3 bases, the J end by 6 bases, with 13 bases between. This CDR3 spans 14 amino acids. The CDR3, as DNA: TGCGCCAGCAGCTCTTCAGGGGGGATCAATGAGCAGTTCTTC. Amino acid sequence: CASSSSGGINEQFF.

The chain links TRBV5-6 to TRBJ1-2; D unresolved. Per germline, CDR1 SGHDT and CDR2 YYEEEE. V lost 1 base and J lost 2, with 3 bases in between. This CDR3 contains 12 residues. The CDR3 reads CASSLWNYGYTF. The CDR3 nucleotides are TGTGCCAGCAGCTTGTGGAACTATGGCTACACCTTC.

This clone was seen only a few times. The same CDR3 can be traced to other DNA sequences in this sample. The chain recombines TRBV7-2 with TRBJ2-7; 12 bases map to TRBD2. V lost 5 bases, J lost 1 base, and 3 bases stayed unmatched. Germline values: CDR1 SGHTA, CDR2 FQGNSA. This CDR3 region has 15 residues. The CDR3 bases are TGTGCCAGCAGCCCCACTAGCGGGGGGTCCTACGAGCAGTACTTC. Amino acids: CASSPTSGGSYEQYF.

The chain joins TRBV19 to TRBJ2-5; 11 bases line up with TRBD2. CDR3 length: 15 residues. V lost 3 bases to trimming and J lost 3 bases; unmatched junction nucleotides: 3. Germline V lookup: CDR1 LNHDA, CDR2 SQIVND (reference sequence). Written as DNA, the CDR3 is TGTGCCAGTAGTATCGGGACTAGCGGTAAAGAGACCCAGTACTTC. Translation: CASSIGTSGKETQYF.